Listed here are 6 T cell receptor beta chains from one sample, sequenced in a study of shared clonotypes between healthy human individuals. Sequenced by immunoSEQ multiplex PCR; TCRdb stores in-frame clones only, minus some. Seen here are about 1 million clones, more than 65% observed once, and the top ten hold about 1.5%. Sequencing was done on a sample of memory CD4+ T cells sorted from blood. Indicated subset: CD45RA-negative fraction. These receptors were taken from a young man in good health.

This chain links TRBV5-8 with TRBJ2-2, with D unclear. Germline CDR1 is SGHTS and CDR2 is YDEGEE. The CDR3 has 12 residues. V was cut by 5 bases and J by 2 bases, with 4 bases left in between. CDR3 amino acids: CASRLNTGELFF. Written as DNA, the CDR3 is TGTGCCAGCAGACTTAACACCGGGGAGCTGTTTTTT.

This clone was seen only a few times. This chain links TRBV9 with TRBJ2-5, with TRBD1 matching 7 bases. Germline V gene data show CDR1 as SGDLS and CDR2 as YYNGEE. This CDR3 spans 15 amino acids. The trim removed 2 bases at V and 5 bases at J, leaving 9 bases unmatched. The CDR3 protein is CASSVRQGNGETQYF. The CDR3 nucleotides are TGTGCCAGCAGCGTTAGACAGGGAAATGGGGAGACCCAGTACTTC.

The genes are TRBV19 and TRBJ2-1; D gene unclear. Trimming stripped 4 bases from V and 9 bases from J, with 13 bases between. The CDR3 is made up of 13 amino acids. Germline V gene data show CDR1 as LNHDA and CDR2 as SQIVND (reference sequence). CDR3 sequence reads: CASSRGLWGEQFF. The CDR3 DNA reads as TGTGCCAGTAGTAGGGGATTATGGGGTGAGCAGTTCTTC. The entire variable domain, with the rest obtained from reference TRBV19 and TRBJ2-1, is as follows: DGGITQSPKYLFRKEGQNVTLSCEQNLNHDAMYWYRQDPGQGLRLIYYSQIVNDFQKGDIAEGYSVSREKKESFPLTVTSAQKNPTAFYLCASSRGLWGEQFFGPGTRLTVL.

The chain combines TRBV25-1 with TRBJ2-5; TRBD1 matches at 8 bases. With V trimmed by 4 bases and J by 4 bases, 5 bases remained unmatched. The CDR3 is made up of 14 amino acids. Per the germline V gene, CDR1 is MGHDK and CDR2 is SYGVNS. CDR3 in amino acids: CASSVDRGRETQYF. The CDR3 nucleotides read TGTGCCAGCAGTGTCGACAGGGGACGAGAGACCCAGTACTTC. Full variable domain (outside the CDR3, taken from reference TRBV25-1 and TRBJ2-5): EADIYQTPRYLVIGTGKKITLECSQTMGHDKMYWYQQDPGMELHLIHYSYGVNSTEKGDLSSESTVSRIRTEHFPLTLESARPSHTSQYLCASSVDRGRETQYFGPGTRLLVL.

CDR3 in amino acids: CASSPGDGLASYTF. CDR3 DNA: TGTGCCAGCAGTCCAGGGGACGGGCTGGCTAGCTACACCTTC. The rearrangement joins TRBV7-9 to TRBJ1-2; perhaps TRBD1 as D (6 bases). Trimming removed 6 bases at V and 9 bases at J, with 20 bases between. This CDR3 is built from 14 residues. Germline-derived CDR1 and CDR2 are SEHNR and FQNEAQ (reference sequence). The full variable domain, its missing parts supplied by reference TRBV7-9 and TRBJ1-2, is DTGVSQNPRHKITKRGQNVTFRCDPISEHNRLYWYRQTLGQGPEFLTYFQNEAQLEKSRLLSDRFSAERPKGSFSTLEIQRTEQGDSAMYLCASSPGDGLASYTFGSGTRLTVV.

The chain links TRBV28 to TRBJ1-6; 8 bases fit TRBD1. Germline lookup yields CDR1 MDHEN and CDR2 SYDVKM. The trim removed 2 bases at V and 3 bases at J, leaving 3 bases unmatched. This CDR3 contains 16 residues. Written as DNA, the CDR3 is TGTGCCAGCAGTTTACCAGGGGGCGTCTATAATTCACCCCTCCACTTT. Translated, it gives CASSLPGGVYNSPLHF.